What follows are 32 T cell receptor beta chains derived from one specimen sequenced in a study of technical replicates of blood from several donors. Some clones are missing from TCRdb's copy, which holds only in-frame ones; the method was immunoSEQ multiplex PCR. The data hold under 90,000 clones, with roughly 96% observed a single time. The sequenced material came from T cells isolated from PBMCs. The receptor source for this set is a human donor in good health.

This chain connects TRBV7-9 to TRBJ2-7, with D perhaps matching TRBD1 (6 bases). V was clipped by 7 bases and J by 3 bases, with 28 bases between them. Per the germline V gene, CDR1 is SEHNR and CDR2 is FQNEAQ (reference sequence). The CDR3 has 18 residues. CDR3 nucleotide sequence: TGTGCCAGCAACTTTGTAGGGGGAAACTTAGAAAGCGTCTACGAGCAGTACTTC. It translates to CASNFVGGNLESVYEQYF. The full variable domain, its missing parts supplied by reference TRBV7-9 and TRBJ2-7, is DTGVSQNPRHKITKRGQNVTFRCDPISEHNRLYWYRQTLGQGPEFLTYFQNEAQLEKSRLLSDRFSAERPKGSFSTLEIQRTEQGDSAMYLCASNFVGGNLESVYEQYFGPGTRLTVT.

The chain links TRBV7-8 to TRBJ1-5; D gene unclear. Trimming pared 2 bases from V and 0 bases from J, leaving 17 bases between. The CDR3 consists of 18 residues. Germline-derived CDR1 and CDR2 are SGHVS and FQNEAQ. The CDR3 reads CASSLFGFRLYSNQPQHF. In DNA form, the CDR3 reads TGTGCCAGCAGCTTATTTGGGTTCCGACTTTATAGCAATCAGCCCCAGCATTTT.

The V and J genes are TRBV2 and TRBJ2-3; 10 nucleotides align to TRBD2. With 10 bases clipped from V and 0 bases from J, the junction kept 4 bases outside the gene matches. Per the germline V gene, CDR1 is SNHLY and CDR2 is FYNNEI. CDR3 length: 14 amino acids. This CDR3 is CATRLAGSTDTQYF. CDR3 in DNA: TGTGCCACTCGACTAGCGGGTAGCACAGATACGCAGTATTTT.

The V call is TRBV6-1, the J call TRBJ1-5, with 9 bases matching TRBD1. The CDR3 consists of 13 residues. Germline V gene sequence: CDR1 MNHNS, CDR2 SASEGT. V shed 11 bases, J shed 5 bases, and the junction held 7 bases outside the gene matches. The CDR3 here is CAVGQGPHQPQHF. The CDR3, as DNA: TGTGCCGTGGGACAGGGACCACATCAGCCCCAGCATTTT.

The chain employs TRBV29-1 and TRBJ2-3; possibly TRBD2 for D (5 bases). The CDR3 has 15 amino acids. CDR1 and CDR2 (germline): SQVTM, ANQGSEA. V was cut by 7 bases and J by 2 bases, with 19 bases left in between. The CDR3 DNA sequence: TGCAGCGCCCCGAGGGAGCGATCATCCACAGATACGCAGTATTTT. Translated, it gives CSAPRERSSTDTQYF.

This sequence joins TRBV6-1 and TRBJ2-3; possible D gene TRBD1, 6 bases. This CDR3 comprises 16 residues. Germline CDR1 is MNHNS and CDR2 is SASEGT. The germline V and J ends were trimmed by 4 bases and 4 bases, with 18 bases remaining between them. CDR3 DNA: TGTGCCAGCAGTGGGCGAACAGGGAGTCTCTCAGATACGCAGTATTTT. It is translated as CASSGRTGSLSDTQYF.

The chain has TRBV7-6 and TRBJ2-2; D perhaps matches TRBD2 (6 bases). Between the trimmed V and J ends, which lost 2 bases and 2 bases, there was a span of 15 bases. The CDR3 spans 17 residues. From germline, CDR1 is SGHVS and CDR2 FNYEAQ. The CDR3 sequence is CASSLSNGDSNTGELFF. The CDR3 DNA sequence: TGTGCCAGCAGCTTAAGTAACGGGGACTCCAACACCGGGGAGCTGTTTTTT.

The genes are TRBV11-2 and TRBJ1-4; D might be TRBD1 (6 bases). V dropped 1 base and J dropped 8 bases, with 14 bases sitting between them. The CDR3 is 15 residues long. CDR1 SGHAT and CDR2 FQNNGV come from the germline V gene. CDR3 nucleotide sequence: TGTGCCAGCAGCTTAGGTACAGGGTTCAAAGAAAAACTGTTTTTT. Its translation is CASSLGTGFKEKLFF. Full variable domain (rest looked up from reference TRBV11-2 and TRBJ1-4): EAGVAQSPRYKIIEKRQSVAFWCNPISGHATLYWYQQILGQGPKLLIQFQNNGVVDDSQLPKDRFSAERLKGVDSTLKIQPAKLEDSAVYLCASSLGTGFKEKLFFGSGTQLSVL.

This chain uses TRBV18 with TRBJ2-7; D possibly corresponds to TRBD2 (6 bases). The CDR3 is 13 residues long. Germline V gives CDR1 KGHSH, CDR2 LQKENI. Trimming stripped 0 bases from V and 3 bases from J, with 6 bases between. The DNA of the CDR3 is TGTGCCAGCTCACCACCGGGAGGCTACGAGCAGTACTTC. Encoded protein: CASSPPGGYEQYF.

The chain links TRBV30 to TRBJ2-5; tentatively, D is TRBD2 (6 bases). This CDR3 has 14 amino acids. Germline V lookup: CDR1 GTSNPN, CDR2 SVGIG (reference sequence). The V end lost 0 bases, the J end lost 7 bases, and 15 bases lay between the germline ends. For the CDR3, the DNA is TGTGCCTGGAGTGTAGTGAGTTCCGGGGGGACCCAGTACTTC. Amino acid sequence: CAWSVVSSGGTQYF. Full variable domain (remainder filled in from reference TRBV30 and TRBJ2-5): SQTIHQWPATLVQPVGSPLSLECTVEGTSNPNLYWYRQAAGRGLQLLFYSVGIGQISSEVPQNLSASRPQDRQFILSSKKLLLSDSGFYLCAWSVVSSGGTQYFGPGTRLLVL.

The rearrangement joins TRBV2 to TRBJ2-6, with no clear D. Germline CDR1 reads SNHLY; CDR2 reads FYNNEI. The CDR3 length is 15 residues. The CDR3 coding sequence is TGTGGTGGGCACAGTACTCCCTCTGGGGCCAACGTCCTGACTTTC. Translated: CGGHSTPSGANVLTF.

This chain connects TRBV28 to TRBJ1-1, with D perhaps TRBD1 (5 bases). From germline, CDR1 is MDHEN and CDR2 SYDVKM. Trimming took 2 bases from V and 0 from J, leaving 10 bases between them. The CDR3 sequence is 15 residues long. The CDR3 bases are TGTGCCAGCAGTTTAGGGGGGAAATTGAACACTGAAGCTTTCTTT. It translates to CASSLGGKLNTEAFF.

The gene calls are TRBV13 and TRBJ2-3; D gene unclear. Germline V gene data show CDR1 as PRHDT and CDR2 as FYEKMQ (reference sequence). The CDR3 totals 15 residues. Deletions cut 5 bases from V and 2 bases from J, with 14 bases between. This CDR3 reads CASSPRSQNTDTQYF. CDR3 coding DNA: TGTGCCAGCAGCCCTCGTTCCCAGAACACAGATACGCAGTATTTT.

The genes are TRBV4-2 and TRBJ2-2; 8 positions agree with TRBD2. The CDR3 has 19 amino acids. The germline V gene encodes CDR1 LGHNA and CDR2 YNFKEQ. Trimming at V came to 0 bases and at J to 1 base, leaving 10 bases not matched to a gene. This chain's CDR3 is CASSQELRGAERNTGELFF. In nucleotides, the CDR3 is TGTGCCAGCAGCCAAGAGCTGCGGGGGGCTGAAAGGAACACCGGGGAGCTGTTTTTT.

The gene calls are TRBV11-3 and TRBJ2-1; the match to TRBD2 covers 9 bases. Germline trimming cut 3 bases from V and 4 bases from J; bases unmatched to any gene: 4. Germline values: CDR1 SGHNT, CDR2 YENEEA. This CDR3 has 15 residues. The CDR3 DNA follows: TGTGCCAGCAGCTTTAGCGGGGGAAATTACAATGAGCAGTTCTTC. It specifies CASSFSGGNYNEQFF.

The chain couples TRBV19 to TRBJ2-3; no clear D. The V end lost 6 bases, the J end lost 2 bases, and 12 bases lay between the germline ends. Germline loops: CDR1 LNHDA, CDR2 SQIVND (reference sequence). The CDR3 is 14 residues long. As DNA, the CDR3 is TGTGCCAGTAGACCGCCAGGAACCACAGATACGCAGTATTTT. It specifies CASRPPGTTDTQYF.

The chain joins TRBV6-1 to TRBJ1-2; D call uncertain. The germline gives CDR1 MNHNS, CDR2 SASEGT. V lost 3 bases and J lost 2, with 13 bases in between. The length of the CDR3 is 15 residues. CDR3 sequence (DNA): TGTGCCAGCAGTGATTACAACGAATTAAACTATGGCTACACCTTC. Its protein product is CASSDYNELNYGYTF.

The chain joins TRBV7-9 to TRBJ1-2; D remains unclear. Trimming pared 3 bases from V and 7 bases from J, leaving 15 bases between. The CDR3 contains 14 residues. The germline CDR1 and CDR2 sequences are SEHNR and FQNEAQ (reference sequence). The CDR3 here is CASSLESGTAGYTF. The CDR3 region has the DNA TGTGCCAGCAGCTTGGAATCGGGTACGGCTGGCTACACCTTC. The variable domain in full, completed from reference TRBV7-9 and TRBJ1-2, reads DTGVSQNPRHKITKRGQNVTFRCDPISEHNRLYWYRQTLGQGPEFLTYFQNEAQLEKSRLLSDRFSAERPKGSFSTLEIQRTEQGDSAMYLCASSLESGTAGYTFGSGTRLTVV.

This chain joins TRBV9 and TRBJ2-3, with 12 bases aligning to TRBD1. This CDR3 has 20 amino acids. The V and J ends lost 0 bases and 6 bases, in that order; junction bases with no gene match: 17. Germline V CDR1 and CDR2: SGDLS, YYNGEE. The DNA of the CDR3 is TGTGCCAGCAGCGTAGTGAAGGAGGGTCTCCGGGACAGGGGGCTGGATACGCAGTATTTT. Protein sequence: CASSVVKEGLRDRGLDTQYF.

The chain couples TRBV9 to TRBJ1-3; perhaps TRBD1 as D (6 bases). The ends were cut back, 0 bases at V and 4 bases at J, with 11 bases in the middle. The CDR3 covers 15 residues. Per germline, CDR1 SGDLS and CDR2 YYNGEE. This CDR3 reads CASSVEVGAGNTIYF. Here the CDR3 DNA reads TGTGCCAGCAGCGTAGAAGTGGGGGCAGGAAACACCATATATTTT.

The CDR3 DNA reads as TGTGCCAGCAGCCTCGGGACAGTTAACTATGGCTACACCTTC. Protein: CASSLGTVNYGYTF. The V and J genes are TRBV28 and TRBJ1-2, with 7 bases matching TRBD1. CDR3 length: 14 amino acids. From germline, CDR1 is MDHEN and CDR2 SYDVKM. J was trimmed by 1 base and V by 6 bases; bases with no gene match: 5.

J is TRBJ1-2 and V is TRBV19; 10 bases map to TRBD1. J lost 3 bases, V lost 10 bases, and 11 bases had no gene match. The CDR3 has 15 amino acids. Germline-derived CDR1 and CDR2 are LNHDA and SQIVND (reference sequence). CDR3 bases: TGTGCCACCAAGGGCCCGGGACAGGGGCACTATGGCTACACCTTC. Translating gives CATKGPGQGHYGYTF.

The V and J genes are TRBV29-1 and TRBJ1-3; TRBD1 might be the D (6 bases). From germline, CDR1 is SQVTM and CDR2 ANQGSEA. V lost 5 bases, J lost 0 bases, and 11 bases lay in between. The CDR3 runs to 14 residues. CDR3 sequence: CSVRTVSSGNTIYF. In nucleotides, the CDR3 is TGCAGCGTTAGGACAGTCAGCTCTGGAAACACCATATATTTT.

This clone appeared a single time. The rearrangement links TRBV2 to TRBJ1-1; TRBD1 agrees at 8 bases. The length of the CDR3 is 17 residues. The V segment lost 2 bases and the J segment 2 bases; nucleotides outside the gene matches: 10. CDR1 and CDR2 (germline): SNHLY, FYNNEI. The CDR3 coding sequence is TGTGCCAGCAGTGAATGGGGACAGGTGAAGCGAAACACTGAAGCTTTCTTT. Translation gives CASSEWGQVKRNTEAFF.

The chain employs TRBV6-4 and TRBJ2-1; D is undetermined. CDR1 and CDR2 from the germline V gene are MRHNA and SNTAGT. This CDR3 contains 15 residues. V was shortened by 0 bases and J by 0 bases, with 6 bases between the two germline ends. CDR3 nucleotide sequence: TGTGCCAGCAGTGACTCCACGAGCTCCTACAATGAGCAGTTCTTC. This translates into CASSDSTSSYNEQFF.

The rearrangement uses TRBV27 and TRBJ1-1, with 9 positions matching TRBD1. The CDR3 extends over 15 amino acids. Germline CDR1 reads MNHEY; CDR2 reads SMNVEV (reference sequence). Trimming at V came to 5 bases and at J to 0 bases, leaving 4 bases not matched to a gene. CDR3 in amino acids: CASSPGTGLNTEAFF. DNA for the CDR3: TGTGCCAGCAGTCCGGGGACAGGGCTGAACACTGAAGCTTTCTTT.

This clone was observed a single time. V is TRBV18 and J is TRBJ1-1; D unresolved. The CDR3 is 15 residues long. Looked up from germline, CDR1 is KGHSH and CDR2 is LQKENI. Trimming removed 1 base at V and 0 bases at J, with 9 bases between. The CDR3 spells CASSPLSGVNTEAFF. Written as DNA, the CDR3 is TGTGCCAGCTCACCACTATCCGGGGTGAACACTGAAGCTTTCTTT.

This chain links TRBV2 with TRBJ1-5; TRBD1 matches at 8 bases. The V segment lost 4 bases and the J segment 7 bases; nucleotides outside the gene matches: 6. The CDR3 is made up of 14 amino acids. Looked up from germline, CDR1 is SNHLY and CDR2 is FYNNEI. The CDR3 spells CASSARQGAQPQHF. CDR3 DNA: TGTGCCAGCAGTGCTCGTCAGGGGGCGCAGCCCCAGCATTTT.

V is TRBV27 and J is TRBJ1-5; 10 bases fit TRBD1. Losses at the gene ends were 3 bases for V and 0 bases for J; bases not matched to a gene: 8. The CDR3 runs to 18 residues. Germline assignment: CDR1 MNHEY and CDR2 SMNVEV (reference sequence). As DNA, the CDR3 is TGTGCCAGCAGTTTTCGGGACAGGGGACCCTATAGCAATCAGCCCCAGCATTTT. Its protein is CASSFRDRGPYSNQPQHF.

The rearrangement links TRBV2 to TRBJ2-1; 7 bases are a match to TRBD1. The V segment lost 3 bases and the J segment 7 bases; nucleotides outside the gene matches: 24. Germline CDR1 is SNHLY and CDR2 is FYNNEI. This CDR3 contains 20 residues. The CDR3 reads CASSDWVNLVWDSLKNEQFF. The CDR3 DNA sequence: TGTGCCAGCAGTGACTGGGTAAACCTTGTTTGGGACAGCCTAAAAAATGAGCAGTTCTTC.

This chain uses TRBV5-1 with TRBJ2-5; D is perhaps TRBD2 (5 bases). The CDR3 totals 14 residues. Germline lookup yields CDR1 SGHRS and CDR2 YFSETQ. V was clipped by 0 bases and J by 5 bases, with 11 bases between them. The CDR3 nucleotides read TGCGCCAGCAGCTTGGTTTCTAGCAGGGAGACCCAGTACTTC. It encodes CASSLVSSRETQYF. Full variable domain (outside the CDR3, taken from reference TRBV5-1 and TRBJ2-5): KAGVTQTPRYLIKTRGQQVTLSCSPISGHRSVSWYQQTPGQGLQFLFEYFSETQRNKGNFPGRFSGRQFSNSRSEMNVSTLELGDSALYLCASSLVSSRETQYFGPGTRLLVL.

The rearrangement links TRBV5-1 to TRBJ2-3; 14 bases are a match to TRBD2. The CDR3 loop spans 15 amino acids. CDR1 is SGHRS, CDR2 YFSETQ, per germline. V trimming: 4 bases; J trimming: 6 bases; junction bases outside the gene matches: 4. The CDR3 DNA reads TGCGCCAGCAGCCCAAGGACTAGCGGGGGGGATACGCAGTATTTT. It translates to CASSPRTSGGDTQYF.